This TCR beta chain derives from a study of T cell changes during pregnancy in multiple sclerosis. This CDR3 is 14 amino acids long. V dropped 4 bases and J dropped 6; count of bases not matched to a gene: 5. Germline CDR1 and CDR2: LGHNA and YSLEER. Some clones are missing from TCRdb's copy, which holds only in-frame ones; the method was immunoSEQ multiplex PCR. The repertoire consists of tens of thousands of clones, with about nine tenths occurring once and the leading ten covering under 0.9%. The V gene is TRBV4-3, the J gene TRBJ1-1, with TRBD1 matching 10 bases. Specimen: peripheral blood, collected in the third trimester of pregnancy. The receptor comes from a female donor in good health, enrolled as a control in a pregnancy study. The CDR3 here is CASSPRTGGPEAFF. The CDR3 DNA is TGCGCCAGCAGCCCGCGGACAGGGGGACCTGAAGCTTTCTTT.